Below, 18 T cell receptor beta chains from the same sample are listed, as sequenced in a study of beta chain features in type 1 diabetes. Whole-study results and caveats: Researchers report that Type 1 diabetes patients had moderately but significantly shorter TCRB CDR3s across all four CD4+ subsets.

Every isolated RNA sample was fully reverse transcribed, so sequencing captured expressed TCRB transcripts. This table comes from immunoSEQ multiplex PCR, and its TCRdb copy is limited to in-frame clones, with some not included. The sample lists roughly 260,000 clones; around 21% were seen once. For these receptors, no antigen is known. Sequencing input: naive CD4+ T cells from blood. These receptors all come from a woman aged 40 to 50 with type 1 diabetes.

The J gene is TRBJ2-7, the V gene TRBV7-2; 7 positions match TRBD2. Germline assignment: CDR1 SGHTA and CDR2 FQGNSA. The trim removed 4 bases at V and 2 bases at J, leaving 11 bases unmatched. This CDR3 spans 16 amino acids. The chain's CDR3 is CASSYTGGSPTYEQYF. CDR3 nucleotide sequence: TGTGCCAGCAGCTACACCGGCGGGAGTCCTACCTACGAGCAGTACTTC.

This clone has a handful of counts. This sample also contains other DNA sequences that code for the same CDR3. The chain recombines TRBV5-6 with TRBJ2-5; no definite D call. The germline V and J ends were trimmed by 2 bases and 5 bases, with 4 bases remaining between them. This CDR3 spans 11 amino acids. Germline assignment: CDR1 SGHDT and CDR2 YYEEEE. The CDR3 here is CASSFSETQYF. CDR3 nucleotides: TGTGCCAGCAGCTTTTCGGAGACCCAGTACTTC.

The DNA of the CDR3 is TGTGCCAGCACTAGCGGGAGAGACCATGAGCAGTTCTTC. Protein: CASTSGRDHEQFF. The rearrangement uses TRBV7-2 and TRBJ2-1; TRBD2 agrees at 10 bases. This CDR3 has 13 residues. The germline gives CDR1 SGHTA, CDR2 FQGNSA. After removal of 7 bases from V and 8 bases from J, the junction contained 5 bases not matched to a gene.

The rearrangement links TRBV28 to TRBJ1-2; D gene unclear. V was clipped by 5 bases and J by 8 bases, with 9 bases between them. The CDR3 length is 11 residues. The germline V gene has CDR1 MDHEN and CDR2 SYDVKM. CDR3 loop: CASSGLEGYTF. The CDR3 nucleotides read TGTGCCAGCAGTGGACTTGAGGGCTACACCTTC.

This clone was picked up a small number of times. The V call is TRBV5-1, the J call TRBJ2-5, with 12 bases matching TRBD1. CDR1 and CDR2 (germline): SGHRS, YFSETQ. V shed 4 bases, J shed 2 bases, and the junction held 6 bases outside the gene matches. This CDR3 region has 16 residues. The CDR3, as DNA: TGCGCCAGCAGCCCGGGACAGGGGGCTTGGCAAGAGACCCAGTACTTC. This sequence encodes CASSPGQGAWQETQYF.

In DNA, the CDR3 is TGCGCCAGCAGCTTGGGGCAGGGAGGCGAATTAGAGACCCAGTACTTC. It specifies CASSLGQGGELETQYF. The rearrangement joins TRBV5-1 to TRBJ2-5, with D maybe TRBD2 (6 bases). CDR1 is SGHRS, CDR2 YFSETQ, per germline. The CDR3 runs to 16 residues. V shed 0 bases and J shed 4 bases, with 16 bases lying between them.

There are a few counts of this clone. V is TRBV4-1 and J is TRBJ2-3; 8 nucleotides line up with TRBD1. The CDR3 sequence is 17 residues long. V dropped 3 bases and J dropped 0; count of bases not matched to a gene: 8. Germline CDR1 MGHRA, CDR2 YSYEKL. The CDR3 DNA sequence: TGCGCCAGCAGCCACATTGCTGGGACAGGCAGCACAGATACGCAGTATTTT. It specifies CASSHIAGTGSTDTQYF.

This clone was detected only a few times. J is TRBJ1-5 and V is TRBV5-4; weak D call: TRBD1 (6 bases). The CDR3 has 12 amino acids. The germline V gene encodes CDR1 SGHNT and CDR2 YYREEE (reference sequence). Trimming removed 2 bases from V and 13 bases from J, with 13 bases in between. CDR3 loop: CASSLPTGPQHF. For the CDR3, the DNA is TGTGCCAGCAGCTTACCGACAGGACCGCAGCATTTT.

The sample holds a few counts of this clone. V gene TRBV4-2 combines with J gene TRBJ1-4; no definite D call. Trimming took off 0 bases at V and 7 bases at J, with 6 bases between the two ends. This CDR3 has 13 residues. The germline CDR1 and CDR2 sequences are LGHNA and YNFKEQ. The CDR3 sequence: CASSQDHGEKLFF. The CDR3 DNA is TGTGCCAGCAGCCAAGATCACGGTGAAAAACTGTTTTTT.

The chain carries TRBV18 and TRBJ1-1; unclear D gene. Germline CDR1 and CDR2: KGHSH and LQKENI. Trimming removed 2 bases from V and 3 bases from J, with 10 bases in between. The CDR3 extends over 14 amino acids. CDR3 DNA: TGTGCCAGCTCACCAGCTACGAGAGACACTGAAGCTTTCTTT. Its translation: CASSPATRDTEAFF.

This clone has just a few counts. This chain joins TRBV7-2 and TRBJ2-1, with a possible D match to TRBD2 (5 bases). The V end was cut by 6 bases, the J end by 11 bases, with 11 bases between. CDR3 length: 11 residues. Looked up from germline, CDR1 is SGHTA and CDR2 is FQGNSA. The CDR3 protein is CASSTEGQQFF. In DNA, the CDR3 is TGTGCCAGCAGTACTGAGGGCCAGCAGTTCTTC.

A few counts support this clone. The chain links TRBV6-5 to TRBJ1-5; the D gene is possibly TRBD1 (5 bases). The ends were cut back, 8 bases at V and 9 bases at J, with 17 bases in the middle. CDR1 MNHEY and CDR2 SVGAGI come from the germline V gene. The CDR3 is 13 residues long. The CDR3 reads CASSFQGLGPQHF. CDR3 bases: TGTGCCAGCTCCTTTCAGGGCCTAGGGCCCCAGCATTTT.

This clone was detected only a few times. The chain is built from TRBV5-4 and TRBJ2-7; 8 bases line up with TRBD1. The CDR3 runs to 15 residues. Germline CDR1 is SGHNT and CDR2 is YYREEE (reference sequence). Unmatched junction bases numbered 9, after V lost 4 bases and J lost 3 bases. CDR3 sequence reads: CASSPRTGTFYEQYF. The DNA of the CDR3 is TGTGCCAGCAGCCCCCGGACAGGGACTTTCTACGAGCAGTACTTC.

A few counts support this clone. The rearrangement links TRBV7-2 to TRBJ2-1; 14 bases are a match to TRBD2. The V gene end was trimmed by 10 bases and the J gene end by 11 bases; junction bases not matched to a gene: 7. The CDR3 is 13 residues long. Germline-derived CDR1 and CDR2 are SGHTA and FQGNSA. CDR3 region: CATRTSGRTKQFF. The CDR3 bases are TGTGCCACCCGGACTAGCGGGAGGACTAAGCAGTTCTTC.

This clone was counted a few times. The CDR3 is CASSLHPTGMYGYTF. CDR3 bases: TGCGCCAGCAGCTTGCACCCGACAGGGATGTATGGCTACACCTTC. The chain combines TRBV4-1 with TRBJ1-2; 7 bases map to TRBD1. The CDR3 is 15 amino acids. Trimming at V came to 5 bases and at J to 5 bases, leaving 11 bases not matched to a gene. Germline lookup yields CDR1 MGHRA and CDR2 YSYEKL.

The V call is TRBV29-1, the J call TRBJ2-1; D is possibly TRBD1 (6 bases). V was trimmed by 4 bases and J by 0 bases, leaving 10 bases between them. The CDR3 runs to 14 residues. Germline V CDR1 and CDR2: SQVTM, ANQGSEA. The CDR3 DNA reads as TGCAGCGTTGGTGGACAGAACTCCTACAATGAGCAGTTCTTC. It yields the protein CSVGGQNSYNEQFF.

The J gene is TRBJ2-1, the V gene TRBV5-4; TRBD2 agrees at 7 bases. J gave up 0 bases and V 3 bases, and 6 bases lay outside the gene matches. This CDR3 is 16 amino acids long. Germline V gives CDR1 SGHNT, CDR2 YYREEE (reference sequence). The CDR3 nucleotides are TGTGCCAGCAGCTCACTAGCGCTCGCCTCCTACAATGAGCAGTTCTTC. Its translation: CASSSLALASYNEQFF.

The rearrangement joins TRBV4-2 to TRBJ2-3; perhaps TRBD2 as D (6 bases). Trimming removed 0 bases at V and 2 bases at J, with 18 bases between. Germline V gene lookup returns CDR1 LGHNA and CDR2 YNFKEQ. The CDR3 loop spans 18 amino acids. The CDR3: CASSQEGGELADTDTQYF. DNA for the CDR3: TGTGCCAGCAGCCAAGAGGGGGGTGAGCTGGCGGACACAGATACGCAGTATTTT.